This TCR beta chain emerged from a study of cytotoxic CD8 clonotypes in ibrutinib-treated CLL. In the study overall: After a median around 11 months on treatment (6 to 36), response samples were drawn. Per sample, productive templates averaged roughly 230,000 and productive rearrangements averaged approximately 87,000. Study-level results: Progressing patients had sampling times that differed from those of sustained-remission patients.

A note on this clone: The antigen remains undetermined.

As input for TCR beta libraries, roughly 2 micrograms of genomic DNA came from cryopreserved PBMCs. Here immunoSEQ multiplex PCR was the method, and the copy in TCRdb shows in-frame clones only, minus some. The table has roughly 330,000 clones, roughly two thirds seen once. The specimen comprised PBMCs, sampled after 36 months of ibrutinib treatment. The clonotype was recovered from a human donor with chronic lymphocytic leukemia.

CDR3 amino acids: CASSKLGQGTDTQYF. The CDR3 nucleotides read TGTGCCAGTAGTAAACTTGGACAGGGCACAGATACGCAGTATTTT. V gene TRBV19 combines with J gene TRBJ2-3; 7 bases agree with TRBD1. The CDR3 length is 15 residues. V gave up 4 bases and J gave up 1 base; unmatched junction bases: 5. Germline CDR1 and CDR2: LNHDA and SQIVND (reference sequence). Full variable domain (rest looked up from reference TRBV19 and TRBJ2-3): DGGITQSPKYLFRKEGQNVTLSCEQNLNHDAMYWYRQDPGQGLRLIYYSQIVNDFQKGDIAEGYSVSREKKESFPLTVTSAQKNPTAFYLCASSKLGQGTDTQYFGPGTRLTVL.